This T cell receptor beta chain stems from a study of cytomegalovirus exposure and HLA in healthy donors. Study observations and caveats: It was confirmed in vitro that three of the CMV-associated chains were specific for CMV antigens. The classifier reportedly diagnosed cytomegalovirus status with high specificity and sensitivity.

CDR1 and CDR2 from the germline V gene are SGHRS and YFSETQ. The CDR3 loop spans 17 amino acids. V gave up 1 base and J gave up 0 bases, with 11 bases separating them. Primers: 60 Vbeta forward and 13 Jbeta reverse. Data came from immunoSEQ multiplex PCR; TCRdb stores just in-frame clones and leaves some out. Found here are 90,000 to 150,000 clones, nearly 65% of them singletons; the top ten hold 10%. This clone was seen a single time. Its antigen is unknown. This chain joins TRBV5-1 and TRBJ2-6, with a possible D match to TRBD1 (6 bases). The sample comprised PBMCs. This TCR was recovered from a man aged 35 to 55 in good health and CMV-seropositive. CDR3 residues: CASSLLTGISGANVLTF. For the CDR3, the DNA is TGCGCCAGCAGCTTGCTCACAGGGATCTCTGGGGCCAACGTCCTGACTTTC.